Listed here is a single T cell receptor (beta chain). Since all of the isolated RNA was reverse transcribed, expressed TCRB transcripts were what got sequenced. Produced via immunoSEQ multiplex PCR; TCRdb's table is partial and in-frame only. This table holds about 340,000 clones, roughly 8% found once. The record originates from a study of beta chain features in type 1 diabetes. V dropped 6 bases and J dropped 2; count of bases not matched to a gene: 7. The CDR3 loop spans 14 amino acids. Germline assignment: CDR1 MNHEY and CDR2 SVGAGI. The genes are TRBV6-5 and TRBJ2-7; 7 nucleotides agree with TRBD1. This clonotype originated in a woman aged 18-30 years in good health. The specimen sequenced was central memory CD4+ T cells from blood. CDR3 DNA sequence: TGTGCCAGCAGCCTCACAGGGGATCCCTACGAGCAGTACTTC. Amino acid sequence: CASSLTGDPYEQYF.